The rows below give T cell receptor beta chains drawn from one sample of a study of T-cell memory formation after mild COVID-19. TCRdb processed the 5' RACE reads anew with MiXCR; each CDR3 protein has one entry. The data show more than 350,000 distinct CDR3 sequences, about a sixth seen once. Material for sequencing was PBMCs or a T cell subset sorted from them (not recorded which). These receptors came from a man between 18 and 35 years old who had mild COVID-19 (a few samples of this study predate the infection). Cell type and time point are not known. The CDR3 runs from the conserved cysteine through the conserved F or W. The D gene is left open where the match is weak. Some rows mark clone size as missing; the rest say once, few, many or name a class of expanded clone.

cdr3_aa,cdr3_nt,clone_size,d_call,v_call,j_call,cdr3_length
CASTFTGTNTGELFF,TGTGCCAGCACCTTTACGGGGACTAACACCGGGGAGCTGTTTTTT,once,NA,TRBV6-2/TRBV6-3,TRBJ2-2,15
CASSSRVFSNQPQHF,TGTGCCAGCTCGAGTCGGGTTTTTAGCAATCAGCCCCAGCATTTT,NA,NA,TRBV12-3/TRBV12-4,TRBJ1-5,15
CASSGEDAYGYTF,TGTGCCAGCAGCGGGGAGGATGCCTATGGCTACACCTTC,NA,NA,TRBV5-5,TRBJ1-2,13
CASVWGREGEAFF,TGTGCCAGCGTATGGGGGCGCGAGGGAGAAGCTTTCTTT,NA,NA,TRBV5-6,TRBJ1-1,13
CASSLSRSNGYTF,TGTGCCAGCAGCCTATCTCGCAGCAACGGCTACACCTTC,NA,NA,TRBV7-6,TRBJ1-2,13
CASSPRQGYPAYEQYF,TGTGCCAGCTCACCAAGACAGGGATATCCGGCCTACGAGCAGTACTTC,NA,TRBD1,TRBV18,TRBJ2-7,16
CASGSGYTF,TGTGCCAGTGGCTCTGGCTACACCTTC,few,NA,TRBV19,TRBJ1-2,9
CSVTGTPTGELFF,TGCAGCGTGACCGGGACACCCACCGGGGAGCTGTTTTTT,few,NA,TRBV29-1,TRBJ2-2,13
CASSFRDRNQPQHF,TGTGCCAGCAGTTTCCGGGACAGAAATCAGCCCCAGCATTTT,few,TRBD1,TRBV12-3/TRBV12-4,TRBJ1-5,14
CASSGRATDTQYF,TGTGCCAGCAGTGGGAGGGCAACAGATACGCAGTATTTT,NA,NA,TRBV2,TRBJ2-3,13
CASRGERDEQFF,TGTGCCAGCCGCGGGGAGCGGGATGAGCAGTTCTTC,few,NA,TRBV5-8,TRBJ2-1,12
CASRRSRGGLKGYTF,TGTGCCAGTAGGCGTTCAAGGGGAGGATTGAAGGGCTACACCTTC,NA,NA,TRBV19,TRBJ1-2,15
CAIQREGKDMQYF,TGTGCCATCCAGCGGGAAGGGAAAGATATGCAGTATTTT,few,TRBD2,TRBV7-9,TRBJ2-3,13
CASSDWTREAFF,TGTGCCAGCAGTGATTGGACACGTGAAGCTTTCTTT,few,NA,TRBV6-1,TRBJ1-1,12